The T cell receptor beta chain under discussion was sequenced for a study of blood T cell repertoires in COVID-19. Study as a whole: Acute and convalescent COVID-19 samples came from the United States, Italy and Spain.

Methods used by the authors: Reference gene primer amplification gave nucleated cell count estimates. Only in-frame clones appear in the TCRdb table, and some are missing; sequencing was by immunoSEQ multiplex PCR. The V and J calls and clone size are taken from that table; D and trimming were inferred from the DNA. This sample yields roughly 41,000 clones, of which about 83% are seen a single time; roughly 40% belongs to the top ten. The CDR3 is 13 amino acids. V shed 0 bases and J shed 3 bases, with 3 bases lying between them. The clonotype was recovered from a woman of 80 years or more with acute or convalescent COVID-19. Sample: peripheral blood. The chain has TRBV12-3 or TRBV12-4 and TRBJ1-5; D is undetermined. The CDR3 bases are TGTGCCAGCAGTTTAGCCCTCAATCAGCCCCAGCATTTT. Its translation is CASSLALNQPQHF.